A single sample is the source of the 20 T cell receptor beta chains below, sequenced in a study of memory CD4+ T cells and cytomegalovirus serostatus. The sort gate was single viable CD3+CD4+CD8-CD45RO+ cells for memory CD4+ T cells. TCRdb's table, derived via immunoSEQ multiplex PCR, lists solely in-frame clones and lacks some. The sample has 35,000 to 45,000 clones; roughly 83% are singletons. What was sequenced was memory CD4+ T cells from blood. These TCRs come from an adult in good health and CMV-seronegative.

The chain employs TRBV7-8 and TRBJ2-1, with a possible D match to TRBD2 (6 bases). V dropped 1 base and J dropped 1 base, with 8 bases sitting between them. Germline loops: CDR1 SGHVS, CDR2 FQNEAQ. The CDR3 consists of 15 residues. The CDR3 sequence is CASSLETRSYNEQFF. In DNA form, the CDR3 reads TGTGCCAGCAGCTTAGAGACTAGATCCTACAATGAGCAGTTCTTC.

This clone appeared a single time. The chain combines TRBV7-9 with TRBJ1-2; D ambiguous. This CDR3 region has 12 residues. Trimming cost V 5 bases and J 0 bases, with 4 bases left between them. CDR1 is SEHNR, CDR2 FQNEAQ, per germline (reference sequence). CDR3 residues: CASSRANYGYTF. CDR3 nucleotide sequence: TGTGCCAGCAGCCGAGCTAACTATGGCTACACCTTC.

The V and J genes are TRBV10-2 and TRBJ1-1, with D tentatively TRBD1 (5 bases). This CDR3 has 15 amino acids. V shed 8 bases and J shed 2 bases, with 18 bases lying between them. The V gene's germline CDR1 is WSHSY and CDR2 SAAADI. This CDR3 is CASGMERGTNTEAFF. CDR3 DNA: TGCGCCAGCGGGATGGAGAGGGGAACCAACACTGAAGCTTTCTTT.

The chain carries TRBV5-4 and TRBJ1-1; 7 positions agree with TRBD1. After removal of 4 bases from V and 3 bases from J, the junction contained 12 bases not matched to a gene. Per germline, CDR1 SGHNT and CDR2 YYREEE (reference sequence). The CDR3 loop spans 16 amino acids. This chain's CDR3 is CASSLDGQVGDTEAFF. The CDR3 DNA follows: TGTGCCAGCAGCCTCGATGGACAGGTTGGGGACACTGAAGCTTTCTTT.

The CDR3 DNA reads TGTGCCAGCCAGACTAGCGGGAGGAAGGGATATGAGCAGTTCTTC. It encodes CASQTSGRKGYEQFF. This sequence joins TRBV6-1 and TRBJ2-1, with 13 bases identical to TRBD2. This CDR3 spans 15 amino acids. In germline, CDR1 is MNHNS, CDR2 SASEGT. V shed 8 bases, J shed 8 bases, and the junction held 9 bases outside the gene matches.

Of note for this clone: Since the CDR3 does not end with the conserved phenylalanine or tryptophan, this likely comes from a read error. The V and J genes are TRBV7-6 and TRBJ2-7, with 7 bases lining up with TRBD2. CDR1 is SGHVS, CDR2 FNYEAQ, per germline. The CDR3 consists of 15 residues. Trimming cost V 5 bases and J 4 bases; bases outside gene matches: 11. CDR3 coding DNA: TGTGCCAGCAGCCCAACGGGAGGCGGGATATACGAGCAGTACCTC. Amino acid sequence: CASSPTGGGIYEQYL.

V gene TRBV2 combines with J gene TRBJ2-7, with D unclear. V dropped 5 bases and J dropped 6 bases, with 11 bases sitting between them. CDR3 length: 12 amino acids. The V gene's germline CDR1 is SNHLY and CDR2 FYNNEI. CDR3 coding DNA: TGTGCCAGCAGTTCGTTCCTTAGCGAGCAGTACTTC. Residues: CASSSFLSEQYF.

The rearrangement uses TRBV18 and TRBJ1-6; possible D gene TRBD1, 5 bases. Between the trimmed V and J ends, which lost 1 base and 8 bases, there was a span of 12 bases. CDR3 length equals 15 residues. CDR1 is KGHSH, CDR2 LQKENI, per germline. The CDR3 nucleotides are TGTGCCAGCTCACCACTGGGGGGGACGTATTCACCCCTCCACTTT. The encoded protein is CASSPLGGTYSPLHF.

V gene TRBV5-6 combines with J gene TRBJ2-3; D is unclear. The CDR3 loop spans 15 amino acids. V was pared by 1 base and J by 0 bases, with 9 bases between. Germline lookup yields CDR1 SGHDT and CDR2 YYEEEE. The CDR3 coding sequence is TGTGCCAGCAGCTTGTTTGTCAGAAGCACAGATACGCAGTATTTT. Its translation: CASSLFVRSTDTQYF.

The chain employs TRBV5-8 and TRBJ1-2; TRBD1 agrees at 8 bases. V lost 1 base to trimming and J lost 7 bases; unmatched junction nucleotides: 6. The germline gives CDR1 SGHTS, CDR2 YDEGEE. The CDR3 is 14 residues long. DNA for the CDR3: TGTGCCAGCAGCTTGTCCAGGGGGCGCAGTGGCTACACCTTC. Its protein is CASSLSRGRSGYTF.

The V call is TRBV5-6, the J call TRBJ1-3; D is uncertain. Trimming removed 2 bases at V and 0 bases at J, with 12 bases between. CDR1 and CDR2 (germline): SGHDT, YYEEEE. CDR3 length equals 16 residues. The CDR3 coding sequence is TGTGCCAGCAGCTTAATGGAGACTACCTCTGGAAACACCATATATTTT. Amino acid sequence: CASSLMETTSGNTIYF.

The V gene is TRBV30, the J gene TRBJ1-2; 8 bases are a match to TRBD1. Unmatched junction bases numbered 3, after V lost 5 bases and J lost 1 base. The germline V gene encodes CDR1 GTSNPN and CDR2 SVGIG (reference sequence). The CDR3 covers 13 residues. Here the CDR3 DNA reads TGTGCCTGGGGACAGGGAGGTAACTATGGCTACACCTTC. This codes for CAWGQGGNYGYTF.

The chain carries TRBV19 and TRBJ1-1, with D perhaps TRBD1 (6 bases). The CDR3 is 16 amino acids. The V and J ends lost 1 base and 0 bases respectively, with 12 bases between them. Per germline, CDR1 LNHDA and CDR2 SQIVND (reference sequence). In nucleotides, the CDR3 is TGTGCCAGTAGTATAGGAACAGGGCGAGTGAACACTGAAGCTTTCTTT. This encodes CASSIGTGRVNTEAFF.

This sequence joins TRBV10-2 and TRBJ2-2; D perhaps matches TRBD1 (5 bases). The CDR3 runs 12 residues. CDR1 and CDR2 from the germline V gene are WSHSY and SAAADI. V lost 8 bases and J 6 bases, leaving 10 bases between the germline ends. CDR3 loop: CASGTGAGELFF. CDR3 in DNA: TGCGCCAGCGGCACAGGAGCCGGGGAGCTGTTTTTT.

The CDR3 is CASSFRGEQFF. For the CDR3, the DNA is TGTGCCAGCAGCTTCAGGGGTGAGCAGTTCTTC. This sequence joins TRBV5-4 and TRBJ2-1; D is perhaps TRBD1 (6 bases). V gave up 2 bases and J gave up 9 bases, with 6 bases separating them. The CDR3 is 11 residues long. Germline CDR1 and CDR2: SGHNT and YYREEE (reference sequence).

This CDR3 is CSALTGDTQYF. CDR3 sequence (DNA): TGCAGTGCTCTAACAGGGGATACGCAGTATTTT. The chain joins TRBV20-1 to TRBJ2-3, with a weak D call TRBD1 (6 bases). Trimming left V 5 bases short and J 6 bases short, with 9 bases between. The germline V gene has CDR1 DFQATT and CDR2 SNEGSKA (reference sequence). The CDR3 runs to 11 residues.

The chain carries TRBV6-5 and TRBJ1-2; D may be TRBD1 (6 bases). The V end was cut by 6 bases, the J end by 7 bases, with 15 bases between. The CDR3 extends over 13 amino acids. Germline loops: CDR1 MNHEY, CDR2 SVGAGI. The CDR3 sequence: CASRPQGRGGYTF. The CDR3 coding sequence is TGTGCCAGCAGGCCACAGGGTCGGGGTGGCTACACCTTC.

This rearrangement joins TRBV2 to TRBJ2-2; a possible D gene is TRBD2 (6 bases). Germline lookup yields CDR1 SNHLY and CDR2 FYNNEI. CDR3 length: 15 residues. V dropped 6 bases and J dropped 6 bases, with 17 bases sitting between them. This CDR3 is CASRGDRWGAGELFF. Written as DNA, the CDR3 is TGTGCCAGCAGGGGAGACAGATGGGGGGCCGGGGAGCTGTTTTTT.

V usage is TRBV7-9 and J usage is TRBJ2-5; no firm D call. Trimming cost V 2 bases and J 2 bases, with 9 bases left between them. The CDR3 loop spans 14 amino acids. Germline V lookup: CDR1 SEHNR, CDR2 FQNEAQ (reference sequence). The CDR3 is CASSLTVSQETQYF. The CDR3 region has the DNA TGTGCCAGCAGCTTAACGGTCTCACAAGAGACCCAGTACTTC.

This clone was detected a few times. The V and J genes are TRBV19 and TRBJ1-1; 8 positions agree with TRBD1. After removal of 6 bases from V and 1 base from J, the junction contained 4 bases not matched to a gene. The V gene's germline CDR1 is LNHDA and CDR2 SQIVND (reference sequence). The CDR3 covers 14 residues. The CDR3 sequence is CASSWTGQNTEAFF. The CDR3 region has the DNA TGTGCCAGTAGCTGGACAGGGCAGAACACTGAAGCTTTCTTT.